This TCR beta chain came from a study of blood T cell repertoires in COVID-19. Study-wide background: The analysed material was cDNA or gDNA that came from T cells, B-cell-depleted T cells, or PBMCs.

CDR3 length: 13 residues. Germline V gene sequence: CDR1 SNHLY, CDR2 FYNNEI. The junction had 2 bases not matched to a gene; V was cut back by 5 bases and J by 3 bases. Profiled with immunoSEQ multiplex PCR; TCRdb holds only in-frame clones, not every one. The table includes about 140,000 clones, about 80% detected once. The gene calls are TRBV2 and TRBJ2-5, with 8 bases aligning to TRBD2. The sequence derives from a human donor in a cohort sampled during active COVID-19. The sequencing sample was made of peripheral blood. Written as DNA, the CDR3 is TGTGCCAGCAGTATGCGGGAGGAAGAGACCCAGTACTTC. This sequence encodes CASSMREEETQYF.